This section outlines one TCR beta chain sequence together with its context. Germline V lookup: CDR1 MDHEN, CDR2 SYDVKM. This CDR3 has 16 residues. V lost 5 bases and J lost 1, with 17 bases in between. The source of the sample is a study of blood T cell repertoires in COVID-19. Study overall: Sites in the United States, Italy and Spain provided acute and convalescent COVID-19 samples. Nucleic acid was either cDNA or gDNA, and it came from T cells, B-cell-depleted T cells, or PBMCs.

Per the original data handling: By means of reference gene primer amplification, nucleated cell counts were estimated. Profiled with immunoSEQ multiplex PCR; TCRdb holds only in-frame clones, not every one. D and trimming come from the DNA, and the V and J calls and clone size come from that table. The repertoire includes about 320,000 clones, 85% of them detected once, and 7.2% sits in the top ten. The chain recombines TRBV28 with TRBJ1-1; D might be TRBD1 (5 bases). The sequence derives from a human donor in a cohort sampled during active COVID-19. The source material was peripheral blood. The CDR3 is CASSTLWRGSNTEAFF. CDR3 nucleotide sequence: TGTGCCAGCAGTACCCTCTGGCGGGGCTCGAACACTGAAGCTTTCTTT.